These 6 T cell receptor beta chains were all obtained from the same sample, sequenced in a study of blood T cell repertoires in COVID-19 (dated by TCRdb to the early 2020s). Library creation used the immunoSEQ multiplex PCR assay. The source is immuneACCESS, and TCRdb retained only in-frame sequences with V and J called. Part of the clones is not carried over; for the studies checked, unresolved V genes explain less than half of this, and the remainder is unexplained. This sample has about 110,000 clones in its table, and 80% to 85% of those were observed once. 0.8% to 0.9% of the sample belongs to the ten largest clones. Sequencing was carried out using peripheral blood. The receptor source for this set is a woman aged 70 to 79 with acute or convalescent COVID-19.

V is TRBV4-2 and J is TRBJ1-1, with D hard to call. Germline V CDR1 and CDR2: LGHNA, YNFKEQ. Deletions cut 0 bases from V and 5 bases from J, with 10 bases between. The CDR3 has 14 residues. As DNA, the CDR3 is TGTGCCAGCAGCCAAGATAATTTGAGGACTGAAGCTTTCTTT. This codes for CASSQDNLRTEAFF.

The chain carries TRBV27 and TRBJ1-4; unclear D gene. Trimming took off 7 bases at V and 0 bases at J, with 12 bases between the two ends. The CDR3 runs to 15 residues. Looked up from germline, CDR1 is MNHEY and CDR2 is SMNVEV (reference sequence). DNA for the CDR3: TGTGCCAGCAAGAACAACCCTGCAACTAATGAAAAACTGTTTTTT. Translation: CASKNNPATNEKLFF.

This clone was counted a single time. The genes are TRBV2 and TRBJ2-1; 16 bases fit TRBD2. CDR3 length: 15 residues. V lost 6 bases to trimming and J lost 12 bases; unmatched junction nucleotides: 8. Germline assignment: CDR1 SNHLY and CDR2 FYNNEI. The DNA for the CDR3 is TGTGCCAGCAGCCCCGGGACTAGCGGGGGGGCAGGGCAGTTCTTC. Protein product: CASSPGTSGGAGQFF.

This clone was observed a handful of times. This chain connects TRBV28 to TRBJ2-1, with D possibly being TRBD2 (6 bases). CDR3 size: 14 residues. The germline V and J ends were trimmed by 3 bases and 6 bases, with 12 bases remaining between them. CDR1 and CDR2 from the germline V gene are MDHEN and SYDVKM. The CDR3 DNA is TGTGCCAGCAGTTTCCCGGGAGTGGGCAATGAGCAGTTCTTC. This codes for CASSFPGVGNEQFF.

This clone has just one count. The V gene is TRBV5-1, the J gene TRBJ2-7; D is perhaps TRBD1 (6 bases). Per germline, CDR1 SGHRS and CDR2 YFSETQ. V lost 0 bases and J 6 bases, leaving 13 bases between the germline ends. The CDR3 has 14 residues. CDR3 sequence: CASSLALGAGEQYF. CDR3 DNA sequence: TGCGCCAGCAGCTTGGCATTGGGGGCCGGCGAGCAGTACTTC. Full variable domain (remainder filled in from reference TRBV5-1 and TRBJ2-7): KAGVTQTPRYLIKTRGQQVTLSCSPISGHRSVSWYQQTPGQGLQFLFEYFSETQRNKGNFPGRFSGRQFSNSRSEMNVSTLELGDSALYLCASSLALGAGEQYFGPGTRLTVT.

This clone has a handful of counts. The chain couples TRBV7-8 to TRBJ1-5, with a weak D call TRBD1 (5 bases). Trimming took off 4 bases at V and 3 bases at J, with 13 bases between the two ends. The CDR3 length is 15 residues. Germline V gene lookup returns CDR1 SGHVS and CDR2 FQNEAQ. CDR3 bases: TGTGCCAGCAGCTCCATCGGGGGGATCAATCAGCCCCAGCATTTT. The encoded protein is CASSSIGGINQPQHF.